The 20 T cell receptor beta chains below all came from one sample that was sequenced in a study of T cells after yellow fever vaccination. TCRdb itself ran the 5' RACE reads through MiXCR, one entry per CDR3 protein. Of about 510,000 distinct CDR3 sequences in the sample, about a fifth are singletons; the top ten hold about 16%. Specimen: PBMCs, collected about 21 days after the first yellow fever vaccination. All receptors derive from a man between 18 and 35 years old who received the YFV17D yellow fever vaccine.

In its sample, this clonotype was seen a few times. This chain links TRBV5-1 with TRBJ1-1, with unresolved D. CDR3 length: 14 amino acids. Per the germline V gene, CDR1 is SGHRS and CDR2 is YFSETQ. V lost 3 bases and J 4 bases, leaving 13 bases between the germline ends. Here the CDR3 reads CASSSGSGSTEAFF. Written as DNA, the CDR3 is TGCGCCAGCAGCTCCGGGTCGGGGAGCACTGAAGCTTTCTTT.

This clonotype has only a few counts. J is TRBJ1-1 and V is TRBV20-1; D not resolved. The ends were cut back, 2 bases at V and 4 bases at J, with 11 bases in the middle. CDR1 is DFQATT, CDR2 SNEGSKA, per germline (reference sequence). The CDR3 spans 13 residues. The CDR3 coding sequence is TGCAGTGCTAGAAGGGATTGGAGCACTGAAGCTTTCTTT. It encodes CSARRDWSTEAFF.

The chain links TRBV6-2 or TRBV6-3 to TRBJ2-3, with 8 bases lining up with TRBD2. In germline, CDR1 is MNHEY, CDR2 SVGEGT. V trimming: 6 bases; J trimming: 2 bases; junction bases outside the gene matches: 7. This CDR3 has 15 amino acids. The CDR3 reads CASSLLAGFTDTQYF. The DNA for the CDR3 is TGTGCCAGCAGCCTTCTAGCGGGTTTCACAGATACGCAGTATTTT.

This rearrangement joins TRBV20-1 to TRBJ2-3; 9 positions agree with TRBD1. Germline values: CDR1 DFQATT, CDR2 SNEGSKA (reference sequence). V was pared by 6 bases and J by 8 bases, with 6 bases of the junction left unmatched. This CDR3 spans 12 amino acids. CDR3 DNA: TGCAGTGCGGCCGGGACAGGGACTACGCAGTATTTT. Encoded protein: CSAAGTGTTQYF.

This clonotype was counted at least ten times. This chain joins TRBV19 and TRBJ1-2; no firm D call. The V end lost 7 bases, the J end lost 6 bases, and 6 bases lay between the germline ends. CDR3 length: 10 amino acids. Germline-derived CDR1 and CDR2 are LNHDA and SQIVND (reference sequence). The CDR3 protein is CASKGNGYTF. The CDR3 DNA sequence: TGTGCCAGTAAAGGGAATGGCTACACCTTC.

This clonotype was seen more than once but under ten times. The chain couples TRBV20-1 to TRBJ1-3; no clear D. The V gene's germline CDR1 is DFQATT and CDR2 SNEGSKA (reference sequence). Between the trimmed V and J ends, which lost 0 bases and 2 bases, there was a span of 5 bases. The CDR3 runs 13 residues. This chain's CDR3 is CSARDPTGNTIYF. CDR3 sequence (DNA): TGCAGTGCTAGAGACCCCACTGGAAACACCATATATTTT.

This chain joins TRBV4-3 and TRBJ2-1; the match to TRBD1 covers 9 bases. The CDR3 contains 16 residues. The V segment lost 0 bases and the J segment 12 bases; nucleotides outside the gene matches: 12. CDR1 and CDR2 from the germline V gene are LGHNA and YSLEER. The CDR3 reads CASSQDLGTGSGWQFF. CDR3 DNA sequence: TGCGCCAGCAGCCAAGATCTCGGGACAGGGTCAGGTTGGCAGTTCTTC.

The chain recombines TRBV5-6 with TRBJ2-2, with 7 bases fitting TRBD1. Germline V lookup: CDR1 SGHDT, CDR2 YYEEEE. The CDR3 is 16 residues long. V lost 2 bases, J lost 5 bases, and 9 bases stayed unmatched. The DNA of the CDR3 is TGTGCCAGCAGCTTTTCACCAGGGGGAATGACCGGGGAGCTGTTTTTT. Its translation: CASSFSPGGMTGELFF. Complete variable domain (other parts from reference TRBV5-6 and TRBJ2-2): DAGVTQSPTHLIKTRGQQVTLRCSPKSGHDTVSWYQQALGQGPQFIFQYYEEEERQRGNFPDRFSGHQFPNYSSELNVNALLLGDSALYLCASSFSPGGMTGELFFGEGSRLTVL.

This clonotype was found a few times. In DNA, the CDR3 is TGTGCCAGCAGCAAGGGACTAGCCCGCACAGATACGCAGTATTTT. This gives the protein CASSKGLARTDTQYF. The V and J genes are TRBV7-2 and TRBJ2-3, with TRBD2 matching 9 bases. With 5 bases clipped from V and 1 base from J, the junction kept 4 bases outside the gene matches. The length of the CDR3 is 15 residues. Germline CDR1 is SGHTA and CDR2 is FQGNSA.

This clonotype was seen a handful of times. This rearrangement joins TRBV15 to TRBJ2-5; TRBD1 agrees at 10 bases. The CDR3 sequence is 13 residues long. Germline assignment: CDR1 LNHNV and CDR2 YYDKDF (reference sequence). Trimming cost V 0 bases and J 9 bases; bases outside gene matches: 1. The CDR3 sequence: CATSRDDRGPQYF. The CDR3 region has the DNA TGTGCCACCAGCAGAGACGACAGGGGGCCCCAGTACTTC.

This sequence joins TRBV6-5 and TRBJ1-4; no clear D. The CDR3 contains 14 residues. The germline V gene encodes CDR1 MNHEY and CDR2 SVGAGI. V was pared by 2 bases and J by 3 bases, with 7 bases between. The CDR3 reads CASSYGRSNEKLFF. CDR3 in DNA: TGTGCCAGCAGTTACGGGAGGTCTAATGAAAAACTGTTTTTT.

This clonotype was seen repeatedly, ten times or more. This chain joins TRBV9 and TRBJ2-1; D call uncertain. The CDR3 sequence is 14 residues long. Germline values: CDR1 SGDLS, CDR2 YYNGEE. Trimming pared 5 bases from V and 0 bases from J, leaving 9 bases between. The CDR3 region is CASSEKSSYNEQFF. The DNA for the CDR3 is TGTGCCAGCAGTGAAAAGAGCTCCTACAATGAGCAGTTCTTC.

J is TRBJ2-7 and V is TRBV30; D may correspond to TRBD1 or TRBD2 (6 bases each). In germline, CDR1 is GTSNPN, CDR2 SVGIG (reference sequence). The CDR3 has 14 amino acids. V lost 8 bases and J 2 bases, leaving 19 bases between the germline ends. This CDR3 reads CAGRGRLAAYEQYF. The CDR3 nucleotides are TGTGCCGGCCGGGGGCGGCTAGCTGCCTACGAGCAGTACTTC.

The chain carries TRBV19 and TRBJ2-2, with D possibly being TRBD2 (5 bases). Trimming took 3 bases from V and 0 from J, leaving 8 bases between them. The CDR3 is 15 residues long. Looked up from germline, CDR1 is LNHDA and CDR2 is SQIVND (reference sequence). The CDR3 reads CASSILRANTGELFF. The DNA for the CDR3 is TGTGCCAGTAGTATCTTGCGGGCGAACACCGGGGAGCTGTTTTTT.

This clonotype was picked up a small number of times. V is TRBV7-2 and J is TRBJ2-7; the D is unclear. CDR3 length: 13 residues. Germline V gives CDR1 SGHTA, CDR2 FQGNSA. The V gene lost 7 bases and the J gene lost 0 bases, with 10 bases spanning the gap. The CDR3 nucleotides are TGTGCCAGCACTACCGAGAACTCCTACGAGCAGTACTTC. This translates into CASTTENSYEQYF. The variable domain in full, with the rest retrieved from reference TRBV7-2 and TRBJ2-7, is GAGVSQSPSNKVTEKGKDVELRCDPISGHTALYWYRQSLGQGLEFLIYFQGNSAPDKSGLPSDRFSAERTGGSVSTLTIQRTQQEDSAVYLCASTTENSYEQYFGPGTRLTVT.

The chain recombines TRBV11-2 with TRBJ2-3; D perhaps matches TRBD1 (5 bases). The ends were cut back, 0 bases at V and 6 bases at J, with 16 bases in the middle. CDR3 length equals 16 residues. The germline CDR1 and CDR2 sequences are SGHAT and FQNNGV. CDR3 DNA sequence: TGTGCCAGCAGCTTAGATCATTGGAAGGGGTTGGATACGCAGTATTTT. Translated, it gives CASSLDHWKGLDTQYF. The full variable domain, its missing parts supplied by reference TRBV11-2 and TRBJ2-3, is EAGVAQSPRYKIIEKRQSVAFWCNPISGHATLYWYQQILGQGPKLLIQFQNNGVVDDSQLPKDRFSAERLKGVDSTLKIQPAKLEDSAVYLCASSLDHWKGLDTQYFGPGTRLTVL.

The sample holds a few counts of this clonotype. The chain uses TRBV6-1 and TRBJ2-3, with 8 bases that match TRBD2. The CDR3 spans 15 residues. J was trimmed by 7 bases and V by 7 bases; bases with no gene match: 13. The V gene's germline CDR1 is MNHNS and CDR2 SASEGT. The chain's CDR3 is CASTPSVAGRNTQYF. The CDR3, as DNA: TGTGCCAGCACCCCTTCGGTAGCGGGGAGAAATACGCAGTATTTT.

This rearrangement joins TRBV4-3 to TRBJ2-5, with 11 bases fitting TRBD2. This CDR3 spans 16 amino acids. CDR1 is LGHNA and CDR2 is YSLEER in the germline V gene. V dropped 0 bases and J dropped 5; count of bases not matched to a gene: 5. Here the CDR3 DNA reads TGCGCCAGCAGCCAAGATCTGCTAGCGGGGGGTGAGACCCAGTACTTC. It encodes CASSQDLLAGGETQYF.

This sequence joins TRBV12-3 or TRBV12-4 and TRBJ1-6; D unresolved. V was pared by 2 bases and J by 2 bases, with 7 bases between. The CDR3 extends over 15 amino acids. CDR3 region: CASSLYGPYNSPLHF. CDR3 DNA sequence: TGTGCCAGCAGTTTATATGGGCCCTATAATTCACCCCTCCACTTT.

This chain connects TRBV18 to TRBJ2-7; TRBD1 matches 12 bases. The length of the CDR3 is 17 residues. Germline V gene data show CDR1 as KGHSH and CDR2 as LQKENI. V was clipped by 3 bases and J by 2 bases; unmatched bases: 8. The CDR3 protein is CASSPNTGTGGTYEQYF. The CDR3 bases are TGTGCCAGCTCACCGAATACCGGGACAGGGGGCACCTACGAGCAGTACTTC.